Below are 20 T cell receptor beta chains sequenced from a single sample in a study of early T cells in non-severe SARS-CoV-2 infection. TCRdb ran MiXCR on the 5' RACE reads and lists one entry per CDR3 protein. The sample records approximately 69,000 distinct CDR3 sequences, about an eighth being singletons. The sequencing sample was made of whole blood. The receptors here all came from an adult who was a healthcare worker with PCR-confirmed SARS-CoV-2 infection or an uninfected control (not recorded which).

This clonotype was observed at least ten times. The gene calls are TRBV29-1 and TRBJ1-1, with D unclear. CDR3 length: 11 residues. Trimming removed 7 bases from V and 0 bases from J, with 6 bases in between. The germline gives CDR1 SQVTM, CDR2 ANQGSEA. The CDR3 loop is CSGAVNTEAFF. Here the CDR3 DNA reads TGCAGCGGGGCGGTGAACACTGAAGCTTTCTTT.

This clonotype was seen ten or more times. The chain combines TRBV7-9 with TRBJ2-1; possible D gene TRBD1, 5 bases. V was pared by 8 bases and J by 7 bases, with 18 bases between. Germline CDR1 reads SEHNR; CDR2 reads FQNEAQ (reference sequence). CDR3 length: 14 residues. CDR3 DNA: TGTGCCAGCGGACACCAACTCCAAAGGAATGAGCAGTTCTTC. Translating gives CASGHQLQRNEQFF.

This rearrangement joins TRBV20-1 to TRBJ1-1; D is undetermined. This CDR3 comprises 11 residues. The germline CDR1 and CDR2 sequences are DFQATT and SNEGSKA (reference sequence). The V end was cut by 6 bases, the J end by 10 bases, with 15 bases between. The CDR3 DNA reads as TGCAGTGCCCCGGCAGATCGGGGAGCTTTCTTT. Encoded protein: CSAPADRGAFF.

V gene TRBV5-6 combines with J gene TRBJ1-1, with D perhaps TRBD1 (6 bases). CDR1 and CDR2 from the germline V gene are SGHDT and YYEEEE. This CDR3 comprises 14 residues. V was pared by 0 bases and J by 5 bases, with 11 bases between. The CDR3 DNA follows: TGTGCCAGCAGCTTGGCAGGGGCGGGAACTGAAGCTTTCTTT. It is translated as CASSLAGAGTEAFF.

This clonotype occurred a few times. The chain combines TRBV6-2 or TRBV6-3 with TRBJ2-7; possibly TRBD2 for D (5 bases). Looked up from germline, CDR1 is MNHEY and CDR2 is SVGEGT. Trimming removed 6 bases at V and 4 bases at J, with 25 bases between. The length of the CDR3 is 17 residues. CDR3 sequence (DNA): TGTGCCAGCAGACCGACTAAAATCCCAATCGGGTCGTACGAGCAGTACTTC. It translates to CASRPTKIPIGSYEQYF.

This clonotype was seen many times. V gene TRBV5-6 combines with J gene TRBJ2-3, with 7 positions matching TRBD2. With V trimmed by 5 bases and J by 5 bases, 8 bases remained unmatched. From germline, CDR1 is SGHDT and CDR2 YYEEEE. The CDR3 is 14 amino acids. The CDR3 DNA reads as TGTGCCAGCAGGCCGGGACTATTAGGAGATACGCAGTATTTT. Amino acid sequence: CASRPGLLGDTQYF.

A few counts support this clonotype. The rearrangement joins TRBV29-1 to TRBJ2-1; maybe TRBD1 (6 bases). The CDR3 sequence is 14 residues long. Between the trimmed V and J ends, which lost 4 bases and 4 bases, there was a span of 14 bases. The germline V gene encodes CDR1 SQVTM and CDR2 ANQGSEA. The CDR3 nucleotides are TGCAGCGTTGTATCAGGGGAGAGATACAATGAGCAGTTCTTC. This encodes CSVVSGERYNEQFF.

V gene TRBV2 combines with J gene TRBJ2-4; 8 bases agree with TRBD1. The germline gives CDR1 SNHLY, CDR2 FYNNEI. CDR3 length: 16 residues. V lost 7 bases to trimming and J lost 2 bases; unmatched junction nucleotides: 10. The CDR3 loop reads CASISSQGATKNIQYF. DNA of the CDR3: TGTGCCAGCATCTCCTCCCAGGGGGCTACCAAAAACATTCAGTACTTC. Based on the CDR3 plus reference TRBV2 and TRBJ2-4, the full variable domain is EPEVTQTPSHQVTQMGQEVILRCVPISNHLYFYWYRQILGQKVEFLVSFYNNEISEKSEIFDDQFSVERPDGSNFTLKIRSTKLEDSAMYFCASISSQGATKNIQYFGAGTRLSVL.

This CDR3 is CASSPFGPDTQYF. The CDR3 DNA reads TGTGCCAGCTCACCGTTCGGGCCAGATACGCAGTATTTT. V and J are TRBV18 and TRBJ2-3; D ambiguous. Germline V gene data show CDR1 as KGHSH and CDR2 as LQKENI. The CDR3 is 13 amino acids. V was clipped by 3 bases and J by 4 bases, with 8 bases between them. The variable domain in full, with the rest retrieved from reference TRBV18 and TRBJ2-3, is NAGVMQNPRHLVRRRGQEARLRCSPMKGHSHVYWYRQLPEEGLKFMVYLQKENIIDESGMPKERFSAEFPKEGPSILRIQQVVRGDSAAYFCASSPFGPDTQYFGPGTRLTVL.

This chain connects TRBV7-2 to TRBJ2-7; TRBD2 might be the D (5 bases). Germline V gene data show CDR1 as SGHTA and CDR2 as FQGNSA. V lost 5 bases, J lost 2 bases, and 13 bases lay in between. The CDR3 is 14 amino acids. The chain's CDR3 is CASSPLRETYEQYF. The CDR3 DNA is TGTGCCAGCAGCCCCCTCCGGGAAACCTACGAGCAGTACTTC.

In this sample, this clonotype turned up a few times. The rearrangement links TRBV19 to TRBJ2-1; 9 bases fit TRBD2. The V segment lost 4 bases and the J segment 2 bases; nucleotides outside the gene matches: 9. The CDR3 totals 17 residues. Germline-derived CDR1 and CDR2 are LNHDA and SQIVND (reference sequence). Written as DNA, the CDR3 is TGTGCCAGTAGTAAGCGACCGAGCGGGGGGCCCTACAATGAGCAGTTCTTC. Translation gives CASSKRPSGGPYNEQFF. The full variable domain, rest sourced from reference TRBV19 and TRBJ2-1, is DGGITQSPKYLFRKEGQNVTLSCEQNLNHDAMYWYRQDPGQGLRLIYYSQIVNDFQKGDIAEGYSVSREKKESFPLTVTSAQKNPTAFYLCASSKRPSGGPYNEQFFGPGTRLTVL.

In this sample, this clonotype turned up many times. This CDR3 is CASSYWDDNTGELFF. The CDR3 DNA reads as TGTGCCAGCAGCTACTGGGACGATAACACCGGGGAGCTGTTTTTT. V gene TRBV9 combines with J gene TRBJ2-2; D may be TRBD1 or TRBD2 (5 bases each). The germline V and J ends were trimmed by 4 bases and 2 bases, with 12 bases remaining between them. CDR3 length: 15 residues. Germline V gene data show CDR1 as SGDLS and CDR2 as YYNGEE.

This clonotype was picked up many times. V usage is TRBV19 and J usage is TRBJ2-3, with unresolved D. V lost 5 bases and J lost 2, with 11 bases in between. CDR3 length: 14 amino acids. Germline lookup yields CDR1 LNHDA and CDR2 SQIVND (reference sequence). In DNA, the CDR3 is TGTGCCAGTAGTTCCCGGGCCGCCACAGATACGCAGTATTTT. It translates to CASSSRAATDTQYF.

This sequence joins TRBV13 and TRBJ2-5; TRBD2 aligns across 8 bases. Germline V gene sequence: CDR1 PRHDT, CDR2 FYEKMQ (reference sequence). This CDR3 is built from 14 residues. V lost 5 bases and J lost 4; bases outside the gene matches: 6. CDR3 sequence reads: CASSLGTRGETQYF. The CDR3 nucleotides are TGTGCCAGCAGCCTCGGGACTAGGGGAGAGACCCAGTACTTC. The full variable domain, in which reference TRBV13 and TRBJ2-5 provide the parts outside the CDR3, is AAGVIQSPRHLIKEKRETATLKCYPIPRHDTVYWYQQGPGQDPQFLISFYEKMQSDKGSIPDRFSAQQFSDYHSELNMSSLELGDSALYFCASSLGTRGETQYFGPGTRLLVL.

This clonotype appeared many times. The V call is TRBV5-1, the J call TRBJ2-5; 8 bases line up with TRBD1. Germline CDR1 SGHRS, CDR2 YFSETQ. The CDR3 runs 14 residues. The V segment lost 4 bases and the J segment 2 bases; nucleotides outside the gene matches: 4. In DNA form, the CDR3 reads TGCGCCAGCAGCGCACGGACAGGGCAAGAGACCCAGTACTTC. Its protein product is CASSARTGQETQYF.

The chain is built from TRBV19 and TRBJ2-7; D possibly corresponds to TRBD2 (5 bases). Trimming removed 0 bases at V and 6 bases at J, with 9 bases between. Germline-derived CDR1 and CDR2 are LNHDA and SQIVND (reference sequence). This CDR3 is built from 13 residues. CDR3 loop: CASSIDEGGEQYF. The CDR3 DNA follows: TGTGCCAGTAGTATAGATGAGGGTGGCGAGCAGTACTTC.

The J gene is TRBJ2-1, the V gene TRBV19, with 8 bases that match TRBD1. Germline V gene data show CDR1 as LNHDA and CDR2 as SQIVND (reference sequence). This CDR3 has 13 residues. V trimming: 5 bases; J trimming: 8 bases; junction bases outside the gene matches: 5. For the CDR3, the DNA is TGTGCCAGTAGTTCCAGGGGGCCCGATGAGCAGTTCTTC. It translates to CASSSRGPDEQFF.

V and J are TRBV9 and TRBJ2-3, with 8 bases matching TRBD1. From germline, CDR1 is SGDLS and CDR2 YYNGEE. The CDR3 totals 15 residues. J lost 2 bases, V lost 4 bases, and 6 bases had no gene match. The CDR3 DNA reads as TGTGCCAGCAGCTTCCGGACAGGGTCCACAGATACGCAGTATTTT. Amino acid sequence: CASSFRTGSTDTQYF.

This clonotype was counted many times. CDR3 loop: CASKTRTDSDGELFF. For the CDR3, the DNA is TGTGCCAGCAAGACGCGGACAGACTCGGACGGGGAGCTGTTTTTT. The chain combines TRBV2 with TRBJ2-2, with a possible D match to TRBD1 (6 bases). The germline V gene has CDR1 SNHLY and CDR2 FYNNEI. The CDR3 runs 15 residues. V lost 7 bases and J lost 7, with 19 bases in between.

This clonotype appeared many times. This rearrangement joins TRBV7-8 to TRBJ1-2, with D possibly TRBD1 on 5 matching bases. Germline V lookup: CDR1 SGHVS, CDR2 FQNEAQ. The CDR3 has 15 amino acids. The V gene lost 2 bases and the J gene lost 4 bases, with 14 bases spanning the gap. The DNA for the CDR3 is TGTGCCAGCAGCTTATCGACAGCCTCCGGCTATGGCTACACCTTC. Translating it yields CASSLSTASGYGYTF.